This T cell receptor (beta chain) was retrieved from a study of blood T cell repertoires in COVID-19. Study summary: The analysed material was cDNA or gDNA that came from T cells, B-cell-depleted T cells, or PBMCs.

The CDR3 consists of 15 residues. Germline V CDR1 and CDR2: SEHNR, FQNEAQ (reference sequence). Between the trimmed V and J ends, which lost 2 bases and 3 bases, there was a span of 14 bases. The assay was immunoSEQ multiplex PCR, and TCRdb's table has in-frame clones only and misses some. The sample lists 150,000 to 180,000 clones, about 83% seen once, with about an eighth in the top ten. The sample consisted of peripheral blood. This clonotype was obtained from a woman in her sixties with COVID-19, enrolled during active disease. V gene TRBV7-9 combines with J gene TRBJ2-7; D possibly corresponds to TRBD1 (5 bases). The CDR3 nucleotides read TGTGCCAGCAGCTTAACTTTCGACAGCGTCTACGAGCAGTACTTC. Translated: CASSLTFDSVYEQYF.